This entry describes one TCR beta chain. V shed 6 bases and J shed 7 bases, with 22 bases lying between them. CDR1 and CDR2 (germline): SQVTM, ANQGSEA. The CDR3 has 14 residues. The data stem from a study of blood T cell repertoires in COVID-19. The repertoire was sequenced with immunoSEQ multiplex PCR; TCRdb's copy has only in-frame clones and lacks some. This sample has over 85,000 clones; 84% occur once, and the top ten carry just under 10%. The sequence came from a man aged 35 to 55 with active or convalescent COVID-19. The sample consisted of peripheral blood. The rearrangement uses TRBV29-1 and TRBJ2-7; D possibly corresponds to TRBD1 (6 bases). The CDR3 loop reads CSVARGRGMDEQYF. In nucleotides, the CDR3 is TGCAGCGTCGCCAGGGGCCGGGGAATGGATGAGCAGTACTTC.